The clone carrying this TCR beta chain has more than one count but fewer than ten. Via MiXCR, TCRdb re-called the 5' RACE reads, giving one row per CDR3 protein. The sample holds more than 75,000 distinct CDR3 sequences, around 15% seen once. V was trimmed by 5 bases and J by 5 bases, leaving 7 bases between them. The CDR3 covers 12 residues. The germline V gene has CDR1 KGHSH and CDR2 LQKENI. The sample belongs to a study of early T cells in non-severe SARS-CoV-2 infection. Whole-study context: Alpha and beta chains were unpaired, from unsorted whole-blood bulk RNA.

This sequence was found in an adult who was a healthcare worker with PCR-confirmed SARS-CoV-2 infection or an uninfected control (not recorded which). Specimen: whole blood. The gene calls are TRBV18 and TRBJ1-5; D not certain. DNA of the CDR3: TGTGCCAGCTCAACTGTTGATCAGCCCCAGCATTTT. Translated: CASSTVDQPQHF.